The 26 T cell receptor beta chains given below trace back to one sample, sequenced in a study of blood T cell repertoires in COVID-19. The table came from immunoSEQ multiplex PCR; TCRdb's copy has only in-frame clones and leaves some out. The sample gives a few hundred thousand clones, 75% to 90% of which show up once; roughly a sixth is in the top ten. The sequencing sample was made of PBMCs or T cells enriched from blood (not recorded which). The receptors come from a man aged 35-49 years who had recovered from COVID-19.

The V gene is TRBV29-1, the J gene TRBJ2-3; 9 positions match TRBD2. V shed 7 bases and J 3 bases; nucleotides not matched to a gene: 11. CDR1 is SQVTM and CDR2 is ANQGSEA in the germline V gene. This CDR3 contains 15 residues. CDR3 region: CSAGGGSGSTDTQYF. For the CDR3, the DNA is TGCAGCGCCGGGGGGGGTAGCGGGAGTACAGATACGCAGTATTTT.

Comment on this clone: This sample also contains other DNA sequences that code for the same CDR3. This chain connects TRBV7-3 to TRBJ2-2; D is ambiguous. CDR3 length: 13 amino acids. The germline V gene has CDR1 SGHTA and CDR2 FQGTGA. Trimming removed 2 bases from V and 5 bases from J, with 6 bases in between. The DNA for the CDR3 is TGTGCCAGCAGCTTACGAGGTACCGGGGAGCTGTTTTTT. It specifies CASSLRGTGELFF.

This clone showed up just once. V and J are TRBV5-1 and TRBJ2-7, with D tentatively TRBD2 (6 bases). Germline CDR1 reads SGHRS; CDR2 reads YFSETQ. V shed 1 base and J shed 1 base, with 12 bases lying between them. CDR3 size: 15 residues. The CDR3 DNA reads as TGCGCCAGCAGCTTGATGAGGGAGGCGTCCTACGAGCAGTACTTC. Amino acid sequence: CASSLMREASYEQYF.

V gene TRBV29-1 combines with J gene TRBJ2-7; 8 bases fit TRBD1. V lost 5 bases, J lost 1 base, and 10 bases stayed unmatched. This CDR3 contains 15 residues. Germline V lookup: CDR1 SQVTM, CDR2 ANQGSEA. The CDR3 DNA sequence: TGCAGCGTTTATGATGAGACAGGGGCGTCCTACGAGCAGTACTTC. This codes for CSVYDETGASYEQYF.

The table lists this clone with a count of one. The V call is TRBV21-1, the J call TRBJ2-1; whether TRBD2, the table's D call, matches the DNA was not checked. TRBV21-1 is listed as a pseudogene. CDR3 length: 15 amino acids. The CDR3 DNA reads as TGTGCCAGCAGCCACGGGGCGGGGACCTACAATGAGCAGTTCTTC. Encoded protein: CASSHGAGTYNEQFF.

The V call is TRBV20-1, the J call TRBJ2-1; D not resolved. V lost 5 bases and J lost 4, with 15 bases in between. The CDR3 has 14 residues. Per germline, CDR1 DFQATT and CDR2 SNEGSKA (reference sequence). DNA for the CDR3: TGCAGTGCTGGTGGGGTAGACTTTTACAATGAGCAGTTCTTC. It specifies CSAGGVDFYNEQFF.

There are a few counts of this clone. Other DNA sequences in this sample translate to the same CDR3. The chain couples TRBV18 to TRBJ2-3; possible D gene TRBD2, 5 bases. The germline V gene encodes CDR1 KGHSH and CDR2 LQKENI. The V end lost 3 bases, the J end lost 2 bases, and 6 bases lay between the germline ends. The CDR3 totals 13 residues. This CDR3 reads CASSPGATDTQYF. The CDR3 DNA reads as TGTGCCAGCTCACCGGGAGCCACAGATACGCAGTATTTT.

The rearrangement links TRBV7-2 to TRBJ1-2, with D uncertain. Trimming cost V 11 bases and J 6 bases, with 16 bases left between them. The germline gives CDR1 SGHTA, CDR2 FQGNSA. The CDR3 loop spans 12 amino acids. CDR3 DNA: TGTGCCTGGCGAAAGGCGGAGCATGGCTACACCTTC. Protein product: CAWRKAEHGYTF. Drawing the rest from reference TRBV7-2 and TRBJ1-2, the complete variable domain is GAGVSQSPSNKVTEKGKDVELRCDPISGHTALYWYRQSLGQGLEFLIYFQGNSAPDKSGLPSDRFSAERTGGSVSTLTIQRTQQEDSAVYLCAWRKAEHGYTFGSGTRLTVV.

The CDR3: CASSEWAGWRKYF. In DNA, the CDR3 is TGTGCCAGCAGTGAATGGGCGGGGTGGCGGAAGTATTTT. The chain links TRBV2 to TRBJ2-3, with a tentative D call TRBD2 (6 bases). Germline V gives CDR1 SNHLY, CDR2 FYNNEI. This CDR3 spans 13 amino acids. Trimming left V 2 bases short and J 13 bases short, with 16 bases between.

V is TRBV19 and J is TRBJ2-3, with D tentatively TRBD2 (6 bases). Germline values: CDR1 LNHDA, CDR2 SQIVND (reference sequence). V was shortened by 4 bases and J by 2 bases, with 22 bases between the two germline ends. This CDR3 spans 18 amino acids. CDR3 in amino acids: CASSNLAPSPYFTDTQYF. CDR3 DNA: TGTGCCAGTAGTAATCTAGCGCCTTCCCCCTACTTCACAGATACGCAGTATTTT.

The J gene is TRBJ1-1, the V gene TRBV7-9; a weak D match, TRBD1 (6 bases). CDR1 SEHNR and CDR2 FQNEAQ come from the germline V gene (reference sequence). The CDR3 covers 15 residues. Trimming cost V 5 bases and J 1 base, with 14 bases left between them. The DNA for the CDR3 is TGTGCCAGCAGCCAACAGACAGGTGCGAACACTGAAGCTTTCTTT. Amino acids: CASSQQTGANTEAFF.

CDR3 DNA: TGTGCCAGCAGCCTAGGGGTGGGACAGTTCTTC. This translates into CASSLGVGQFF. The V and J genes are TRBV14 and TRBJ2-1; TRBD1 might be the D (5 bases). Germline CDR1 and CDR2: SGHDN and FVKESK. This CDR3 has 11 residues. V lost 4 bases and J lost 13, with 11 bases in between.

The sample holds one count of this clone. J is TRBJ2-1 and V is TRBV7-2; D is unresolved. The CDR3 is 16 amino acids. With 0 bases removed from V and 0 bases from J, the gap between germline ends came to 9 bases. Germline V gives CDR1 SGHTA, CDR2 FQGNSA. Written as DNA, the CDR3 is TGTGCCAGCAGCTTAGCGATGGCAGTCTCCTACAATGAGCAGTTCTTC. This gives the protein CASSLAMAVSYNEQFF. The entire variable domain, with the rest obtained from reference TRBV7-2 and TRBJ2-1, is as follows: GAGVSQSPSNKVTEKGKDVELRCDPISGHTALYWYRQSLGQGLEFLIYFQGNSAPDKSGLPSDRFSAERTGGSVSTLTIQRTQQEDSAVYLCASSLAMAVSYNEQFFGPGTRLTVL.

The chain has TRBV14 and TRBJ1-6; TRBD1 aligns across 8 bases. The CDR3 loop spans 13 amino acids. Germline V gene sequence: CDR1 SGHDN, CDR2 FVKESK. Germline trimming cut 1 base from V and 14 bases from J; bases unmatched to any gene: 4. The CDR3 DNA follows: TGTGCCAGCAGCCAAGGGACAGGGATATCCCTCCACTTT. Amino acid sequence: CASSQGTGISLHF.

V and J are TRBV4-1 and TRBJ2-7, with 9 bases matching TRBD1. CDR3 length: 12 amino acids. CDR1 MGHRA and CDR2 YSYEKL come from the germline V gene. V shed 5 bases and J 6 bases; nucleotides not matched to a gene: 2. The CDR3 reads CASSSTGGEQYF. CDR3 bases: TGCGCCAGCAGCTCGACAGGGGGCGAGCAGTACTTC.

V usage is TRBV11-2 and J usage is TRBJ2-3; TRBD2 matches 8 bases. The length of the CDR3 is 17 residues. V was pared by 3 bases and J by 0 bases, with 8 bases of the junction left unmatched. The germline gives CDR1 SGHAT, CDR2 FQNNGV. The CDR3 nucleotides read TGTGCCAGCAGCTTTATATGGGCGGGAGGTAGCACAGATACGCAGTATTTT. Its translation is CASSFIWAGGSTDTQYF.

The V gene is TRBV10-2, the J gene TRBJ2-7, with no clear D. Germline-derived CDR1 and CDR2 are WSHSY and SAAADI. CDR3 length equals 12 residues. Here the CDR3 reads CASSLPSYEQYF. CDR3 coding DNA: TGCGCTTCCTCCCTCCCCTCCTACGAGCAGTACTTC.

The chain uses TRBV4-1 and TRBJ1-5, with D uncertain. Per germline, CDR1 MGHRA and CDR2 YSYEKL. CDR3 length equals 13 residues. V was clipped by 2 bases and J by 4 bases, with 6 bases between them. CDR3 DNA sequence: TGCGCCAGCAGCCAAACTCAAAATCAGCCCCAGCATTTT. Translation: CASSQTQNQPQHF.

This chain links TRBV15 with TRBJ1-3; D remains ambiguous. Germline loops: CDR1 LNHNV, CDR2 YYDKDF (reference sequence). The V end lost 5 bases, the J end lost 4 bases, and 18 bases lay between the germline ends. This CDR3 is 16 amino acids long. The CDR3 loop reads CATSPDRTTGGNTIYF. The CDR3 DNA reads as TGTGCCACCAGCCCGGATAGAACCACGGGAGGAAACACCATATATTTT.

CDR3 in amino acids: CASSQGGKRGGSYEQYF. The CDR3 nucleotides are TGTGCCAGCAGCCAAGGGGGTAAGCGGGGTGGAAGCTACGAGCAGTACTTC. The chain combines TRBV4-2 with TRBJ2-7; TRBD2 agrees at 7 bases. Germline CDR1 LGHNA, CDR2 YNFKEQ. The CDR3 loop spans 17 amino acids. V lost 1 base, J lost 3 bases, and 12 bases stayed unmatched.

A single count supports this clone. This sequence joins TRBV2 and TRBJ1-4; D possibly corresponds to TRBD1 (5 bases). This CDR3 contains 15 residues. The germline gives CDR1 SNHLY, CDR2 FYNNEI. V lost 7 bases and J 7 bases, leaving 19 bases between the germline ends. The CDR3, as DNA: TGTGCCAGCACCGCAACCCGGGGGGTGGGTGAAAAACTGTTTTTT. Translated, it gives CASTATRGVGEKLFF.

V and J are TRBV15 and TRBJ2-7; D might be TRBD1 (5 bases). The CDR3 covers 13 residues. V was pared by 3 bases and J by 3 bases, with 9 bases between. Germline CDR1 reads LNHNV; CDR2 reads YYDKDF (reference sequence). The CDR3: CATSSATDYEQYF. CDR3 nucleotide sequence: TGTGCCACCAGCAGTGCGACAGACTACGAGCAGTACTTC.

The chain links TRBV2 to TRBJ1-5; D uncertain. V lost 6 bases and J 2 bases, leaving 14 bases between the germline ends. The CDR3 runs 15 residues. Germline V gene data show CDR1 as SNHLY and CDR2 as FYNNEI. CDR3 in amino acids: CASSERTGGNQPQHF. The CDR3 DNA reads as TGTGCCAGCAGCGAGAGGACTGGGGGCAATCAGCCCCAGCATTTT. The entire variable domain, with the rest obtained from reference TRBV2 and TRBJ1-5, is as follows: EPEVTQTPSHQVTQMGQEVILRCVPISNHLYFYWYRQILGQKVEFLVSFYNNEISEKSEIFDDQFSVERPDGSNFTLKIRSTKLEDSAMYFCASSERTGGNQPQHFGDGTRLSIL.

This clone was recorded a few times. The chain uses TRBV5-1 and TRBJ1-2; D is uncertain. Germline loops: CDR1 SGHRS, CDR2 YFSETQ. Trimming stripped 0 bases from V and 3 bases from J, with 9 bases between. The CDR3 sequence is 14 residues long. CDR3 nucleotides: TGCGCCAGCAGCTTGGCAGGTCCATACTATGGCTACACCTTC. As protein: CASSLAGPYYGYTF.

The rearrangement links TRBV5-1 to TRBJ2-1, with a tentative D call TRBD1 (7 bases). Looked up from germline, CDR1 is SGHRS and CDR2 is YFSETQ. Deletions cut 0 bases from V and 3 bases from J, with 10 bases between. CDR3 size: 15 residues. CDR3 in DNA: TGCGCCAGCAGCTTGGGGCAGGGGGGCTACAATGAGCAGTTCTTC. Its protein product is CASSLGQGGYNEQFF. The full variable domain, with the rest looked up from reference TRBV5-1 and TRBJ2-1, is KAGVTQTPRYLIKTRGQQVTLSCSPISGHRSVSWYQQTPGQGLQFLFEYFSETQRNKGNFPGRFSGRQFSNSRSEMNVSTLELGDSALYLCASSLGQGGYNEQFFGPGTRLTVL.

This clone was seen repeatedly, ten times or more. The CDR3 DNA is TGTGCCAGCAGCTCTCAAGGGACGGACAGGGAGGATCAGCCCCAGCATTTT. It specifies CASSSQGTDREDQPQHF. The chain is built from TRBV21-1 and TRBJ1-5; TRBD1, the table's D call, lacks a check against the DNA. TRBV21-1 is an annotated pseudogene. The CDR3 is made up of 17 amino acids.